This TCR beta chain was observed in a study of shared clonotypes between healthy human individuals. Study results and caveats: Collection of samples was limited to blood; tissue repertoires likely differ.

Several immunoSEQ 96-well plates shared each subset's DNA, each plate a replicate. On ten immunoSEQ deep assay plates, unsorted PBMC DNA was sequenced. Method: immunoSEQ multiplex PCR; TCRdb's copy keeps in-frame clones and lacks some. The sample includes 550,000 to 600,000 clones, roughly 79% seen only once; the top ten take around 12%. V was pared by 3 bases and J by 5 bases, with 6 bases of the junction left unmatched. Germline V lookup: CDR1 LNHDA, CDR2 SQIVND (reference sequence). The CDR3 length is 15 residues. As concerns this clone: Its antigen is unknown.

The donors, all of them Caucasian adults, lived in Nashville, Tennessee. The sample taken for sequencing was PBMCs. The J gene is TRBJ1-4, the V gene TRBV19, with 7 bases aligning to TRBD1. The clonotype was recovered from a woman aged 40 to 50 in good health. Some clones in this sample may be carry-over from other donors' samples. CDR3 coding DNA: TGTGCCAGTAGTATCCTGACAGGGCCCAATGAAAAACTGTTTTTT. Protein sequence: CASSILTGPNEKLFF.